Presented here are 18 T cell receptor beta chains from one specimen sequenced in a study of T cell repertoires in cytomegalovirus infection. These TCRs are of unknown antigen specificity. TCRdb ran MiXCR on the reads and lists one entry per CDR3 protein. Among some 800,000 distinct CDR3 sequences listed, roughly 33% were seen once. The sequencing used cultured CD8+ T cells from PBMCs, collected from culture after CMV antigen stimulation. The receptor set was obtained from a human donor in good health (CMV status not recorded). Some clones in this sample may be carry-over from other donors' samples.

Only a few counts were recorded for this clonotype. The CDR3 DNA reads TGTGCCAGTCGGGGGGACTACGAGCAGTACTTC. Translated, it gives CASRGDYEQYF. The gene calls are TRBV19 and TRBJ2-7; 7 nucleotides align to TRBD2. The CDR3 sequence is 11 residues long. In germline, CDR1 is LNHDA, CDR2 SQIVND (reference sequence). Germline trimming cut 8 bases from V and 3 bases from J; bases unmatched to any gene: 1.

CDR3: CASSSAWAGSNEQFF. In DNA, the CDR3 is TGTGCCAGCAGTTCGGCCTGGGCCGGGAGCAATGAGCAGTTCTTC. This chain connects TRBV6-5 to TRBJ2-1, with D possibly TRBD2 on 6 matching bases. Germline V gene lookup returns CDR1 MNHEY and CDR2 SVGAGI. This CDR3 has 15 residues. V lost 4 bases and J 6 bases, leaving 16 bases between the germline ends.

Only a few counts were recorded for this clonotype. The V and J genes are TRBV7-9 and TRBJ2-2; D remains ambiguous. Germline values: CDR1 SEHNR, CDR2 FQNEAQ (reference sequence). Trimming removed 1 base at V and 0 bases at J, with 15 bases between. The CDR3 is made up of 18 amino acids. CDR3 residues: CASSLEVHGPANTGELFF. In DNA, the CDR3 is TGTGCCAGCAGCTTAGAGGTGCACGGTCCCGCGAACACCGGGGAGCTGTTTTTT.

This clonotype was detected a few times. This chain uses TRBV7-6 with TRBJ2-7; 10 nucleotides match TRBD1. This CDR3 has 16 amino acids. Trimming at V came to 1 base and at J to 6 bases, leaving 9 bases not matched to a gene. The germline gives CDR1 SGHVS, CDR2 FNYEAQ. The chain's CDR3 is CASSLGLRQGASEQYV. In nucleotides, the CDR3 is TGTGCCAGCAGCTTAGGGCTCCGACAGGGGGCGAGCGAGCAGTACGTC.

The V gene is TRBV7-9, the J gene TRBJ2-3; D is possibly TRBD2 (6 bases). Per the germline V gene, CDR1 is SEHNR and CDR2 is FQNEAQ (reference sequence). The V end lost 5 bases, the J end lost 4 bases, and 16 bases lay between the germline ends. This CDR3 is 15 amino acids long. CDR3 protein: CASSAGPREADTQYF. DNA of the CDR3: TGTGCCAGCAGCGCCGGGCCCAGGGAGGCAGATACGCAGTATTTT. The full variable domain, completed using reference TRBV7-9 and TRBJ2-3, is DTGVSQNPRHKITKRGQNVTFRCDPISEHNRLYWYRQTLGQGPEFLTYFQNEAQLEKSRLLSDRFSAERPKGSFSTLEIQRTEQGDSAMYLCASSAGPREADTQYFGPGTRLTVL.

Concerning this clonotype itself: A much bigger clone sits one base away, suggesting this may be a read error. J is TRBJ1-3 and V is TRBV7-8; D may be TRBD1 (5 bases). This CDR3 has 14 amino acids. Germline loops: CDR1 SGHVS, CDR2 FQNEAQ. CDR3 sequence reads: CTSSWWGEVDTIYF. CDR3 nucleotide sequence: TGTACCAGCAGCTGGTGGGGGGAGGTGGACACCATATATTTT.

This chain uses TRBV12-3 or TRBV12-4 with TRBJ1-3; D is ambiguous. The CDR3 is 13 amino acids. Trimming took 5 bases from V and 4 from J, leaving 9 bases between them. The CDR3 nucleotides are TGTGCCAGCAGTCACCCCGGGGGAAACACCATATATTTT. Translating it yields CASSHPGGNTIYF.

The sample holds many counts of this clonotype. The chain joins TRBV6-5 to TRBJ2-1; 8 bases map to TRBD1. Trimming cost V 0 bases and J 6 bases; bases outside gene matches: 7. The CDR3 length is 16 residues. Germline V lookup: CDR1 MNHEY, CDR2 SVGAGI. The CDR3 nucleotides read TGTGCCAGCAGTTACTCCCGGACAGGGTCGGCCAATGAGCAGTTCTTC. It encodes CASSYSRTGSANEQFF.

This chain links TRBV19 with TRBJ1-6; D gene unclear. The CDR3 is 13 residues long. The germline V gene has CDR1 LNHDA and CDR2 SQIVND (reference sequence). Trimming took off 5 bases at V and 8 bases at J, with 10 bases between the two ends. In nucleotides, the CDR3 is TGTGCCAGTAGTTGGGCTGATGATTCACCCCTCCACTTT. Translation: CASSWADDSPLHF.

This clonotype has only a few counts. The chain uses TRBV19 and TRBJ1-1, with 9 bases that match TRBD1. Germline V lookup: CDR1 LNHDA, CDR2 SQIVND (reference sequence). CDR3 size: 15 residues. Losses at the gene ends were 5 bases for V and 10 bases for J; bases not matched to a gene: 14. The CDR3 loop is CASSSISGTGIAAFF. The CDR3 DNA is TGTGCCAGTAGTTCCATATCGGGGACAGGGATCGCAGCTTTCTTT.

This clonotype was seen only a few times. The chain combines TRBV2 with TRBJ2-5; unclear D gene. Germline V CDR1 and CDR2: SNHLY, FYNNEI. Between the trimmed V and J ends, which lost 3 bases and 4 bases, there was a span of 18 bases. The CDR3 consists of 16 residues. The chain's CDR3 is CASSDVGYGQRETQYF. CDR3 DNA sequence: TGTGCCAGCAGTGATGTGGGCTACGGCCAGCGAGAGACCCAGTACTTC.

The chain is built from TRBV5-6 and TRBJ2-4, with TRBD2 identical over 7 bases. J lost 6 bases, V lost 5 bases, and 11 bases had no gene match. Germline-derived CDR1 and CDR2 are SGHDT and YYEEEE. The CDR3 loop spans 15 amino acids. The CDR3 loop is CASRTQNTGGNIQYF. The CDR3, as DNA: TGTGCCAGCAGGACACAAAATACGGGAGGAAACATTCAGTACTTC. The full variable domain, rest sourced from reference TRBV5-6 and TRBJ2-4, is DAGVTQSPTHLIKTRGQQVTLRCSPKSGHDTVSWYQQALGQGPQFIFQYYEEEERQRGNFPDRFSGHQFPNYSSELNVNALLLGDSALYLCASRTQNTGGNIQYFGAGTRLSVL.

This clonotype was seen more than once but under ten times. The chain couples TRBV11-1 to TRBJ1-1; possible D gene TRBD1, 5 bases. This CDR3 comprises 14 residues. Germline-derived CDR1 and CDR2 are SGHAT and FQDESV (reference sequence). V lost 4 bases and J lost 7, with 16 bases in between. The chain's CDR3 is CASSSAGTSGEAFF. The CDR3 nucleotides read TGTGCCAGCAGCTCAGCCGGGACTTCAGGTGAAGCTTTCTTT.

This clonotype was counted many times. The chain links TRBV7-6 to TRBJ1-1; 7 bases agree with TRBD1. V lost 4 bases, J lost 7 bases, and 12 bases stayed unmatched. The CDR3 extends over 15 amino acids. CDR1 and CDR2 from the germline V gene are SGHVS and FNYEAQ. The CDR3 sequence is CASSSGTEVLYEAFF. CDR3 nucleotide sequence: TGTGCCAGCAGCTCCGGGACAGAAGTTTTGTATGAAGCTTTCTTT.

The CDR3 DNA reads as TGTGCCAGCAGATCACTAGCGGAGAAGTACAATGAGCAGTTCTTC. It specifies CASRSLAEKYNEQFF. The rearrangement joins TRBV6-2 or TRBV6-3 to TRBJ2-1, with TRBD2 identical over 8 bases. Unmatched junction bases numbered 8, after V lost 6 bases and J lost 4 bases. Germline CDR1 MNHEY, CDR2 SVGEGT. The CDR3 runs to 15 residues.

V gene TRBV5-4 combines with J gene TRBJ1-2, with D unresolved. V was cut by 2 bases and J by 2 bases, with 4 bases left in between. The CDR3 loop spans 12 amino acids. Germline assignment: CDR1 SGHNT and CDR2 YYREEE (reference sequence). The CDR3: CASSFTNYGYTF. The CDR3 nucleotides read TGTGCCAGCAGCTTTACGAACTATGGCTACACCTTC.

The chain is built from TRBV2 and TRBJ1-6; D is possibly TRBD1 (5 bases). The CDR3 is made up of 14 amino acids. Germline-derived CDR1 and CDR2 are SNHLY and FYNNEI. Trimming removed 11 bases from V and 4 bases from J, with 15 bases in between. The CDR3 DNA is TGTGCCGTTTCGAGGGGAATTTATAATTCACCCCTCCACTTT. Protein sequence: CAVSRGIYNSPLHF.

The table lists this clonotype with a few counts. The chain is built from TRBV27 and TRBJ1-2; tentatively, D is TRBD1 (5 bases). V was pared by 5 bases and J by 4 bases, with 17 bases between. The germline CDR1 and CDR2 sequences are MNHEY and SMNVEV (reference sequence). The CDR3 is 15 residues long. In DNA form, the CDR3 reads TGTGCCAGCAGTCAGAGGGGCCCCGGAGGCTATGGCTACACCTTC. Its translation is CASSQRGPGGYGYTF.